Below, 6 T cell receptor beta chains from the same sample are listed, as sequenced in a study of naive and memory T cell subsets. Study-wide results and limits: Naive repertoires, especially CD8, held a few larger clonotypes, possibly memory cells re-expressing CD45RA.

These TCRs are of unknown antigen specificity. Two oligonucleotides, mixed equimolar, formed the beta constant-region primer covering TRBC1 and TRBC2. Ligated cDNA was amplified by four rounds of PCR with nested alpha and beta constant-region primers and SP2. Via MiXCR, TCRdb re-called the UMI-ligation and nested PCR reads, giving one row per CDR3 protein. The sample consists of 85,000 to 130,000 distinct CDR3 sequences, about 15% of them appearing once. The sequencing sample was made of naive CD8+ T cells from blood. The source of these receptors is a human donor in good health.

Only one count was recorded for this clonotype. The chain is built from TRBV29-1 and TRBJ2-1, with a possible D match to TRBD2 (5 bases). Looked up from germline, CDR1 is SQVTM and CDR2 is ANQGSEA. The V end was cut by 3 bases, the J end by 0 bases, with 9 bases between. CDR3 length equals 14 residues. In DNA form, the CDR3 reads TGCAGCGTTGATTCGGGGAGCTCCTACAATGAGCAGTTCTTC. Protein product: CSVDSGSSYNEQFF.

The genes are TRBV7-9 and TRBJ1-4; D might be TRBD1 (6 bases). The CDR3 length is 15 residues. The germline CDR1 and CDR2 sequences are SEHNR and FQNEAQ (reference sequence). V lost 0 bases and J lost 17, with 22 bases in between. CDR3 in amino acids: CASSLAAPQWFGGFF. In DNA form, the CDR3 reads TGTGCCAGCAGCTTAGCTGCACCGCAATGGTTCGGGGGCTTTTTT. Based on the CDR3 plus reference TRBV7-9 and TRBJ1-4, the full variable domain is DTGVSQNPRHKITKRGQNVTFRCDPISEHNRLYWYRQTLGQGPEFLTYFQNEAQLEKSRLLSDRFSAERPKGSFSTLEIQRTEQGDSAMYLCASSLAAPQWFGGFFGSGTQLSVL.

This clonotype was detected ten times or more. The rearrangement links TRBV12-3 or TRBV12-4 to TRBJ2-7, with no clear D. V was pared by 6 bases and J by 1 base, with 4 bases between. The CDR3 is 11 residues long. CDR3 DNA sequence: TGTGCCAGCAGCCCGTCCTACGAGCAGTACTTC. This translates into CASSPSYEQYF.

This clonotype was recorded at least ten times. The chain links TRBV6-6 to TRBJ1-1, with D possibly matching TRBD1 (5 bases). This CDR3 region has 15 residues. The germline V gene has CDR1 MNHNY and CDR2 SVGAGI (reference sequence). Trimming left V 3 bases short and J 3 bases short, with 14 bases between. The CDR3 DNA sequence: TGTGCCAGCAGTTATTGGGCAGGGCGGGACACTGAAGCTTTCTTT. Its translation is CASSYWAGRDTEAFF.

This clonotype has only a few counts. The chain combines TRBV14 with TRBJ2-7; 12 bases agree with TRBD2. The CDR3 length is 17 residues. Germline V lookup: CDR1 SGHDN, CDR2 FVKESK. Germline trimming cut 1 base from V and 2 bases from J; bases unmatched to any gene: 6. The CDR3 sequence: CASSQGLAGGDAYEQYF. The CDR3 nucleotides are TGTGCCAGCAGCCAAGGGCTAGCGGGAGGGGATGCCTACGAGCAGTACTTC. Combining the CDR3 with reference TRBV14 and TRBJ2-7 gives the whole variable domain EAGVTQFPSHSVIEKGQTVTLRCDPISGHDNLYWYRRVMGKEIKFLLHFVKESKQDESGMPNNRFLAERTGGTYSTLKVQPAELEDSGVYFCASSQGLAGGDAYEQYFGPGTRLTVT.

The chain has TRBV4-3 and TRBJ2-3, with 8 bases fitting TRBD1. Germline trimming cut 3 bases from V and 5 bases from J; bases unmatched to any gene: 10. This CDR3 is 16 amino acids long. Per the germline V gene, CDR1 is LGHNA and CDR2 is YSLEER. The CDR3 region has the DNA TGCGCCAGCAGCCACGCTCCGGGACAGGTCGAAGATACGCAGTATTTT. This codes for CASSHAPGQVEDTQYF.